This entry lists 10 T cell receptor beta chains sequenced from one sample in a study of T cells in localized non-small cell lung cancer. Profiled with immunoSEQ multiplex PCR; TCRdb holds only in-frame clones, not every one. The table lists 39,000 or so clones, roughly 83% of them singletons. The sample in question was PBMCs, obtained before any cancer treatment. Receptor source: a man between 35 and 75 years old with stage II lung adenocarcinoma.

This clone was picked up a small number of times. The genes are TRBV27 and TRBJ1-4; D is ambiguous. Trimming took off 4 bases at V and 8 bases at J, with 17 bases between the two ends. CDR1 and CDR2 (germline): MNHEY, SMNVEV (reference sequence). The CDR3 is 15 amino acids. CDR3 DNA: TGTGCCAGCAGTTCCCTATACGGGCCATCGGAAAAACTGTTTTTT. Translating it yields CASSSLYGPSEKLFF.

In its sample, this clone was seen once. The CDR3 DNA follows: TGTGCCAGTAGTCGGTGGGGACAGAGCTACGAGCAGTACTTC. Translated, it gives CASSRWGQSYEQYF. The genes are TRBV19 and TRBJ2-7, with 7 bases identical to TRBD1. Germline-derived CDR1 and CDR2 are LNHDA and SQIVND (reference sequence). CDR3 size: 14 residues. Germline trimming cut 5 bases from V and 3 bases from J; bases unmatched to any gene: 7.

The genes are TRBV19 and TRBJ1-1; D possibly corresponds to TRBD1 (5 bases). CDR1 LNHDA and CDR2 SQIVND come from the germline V gene (reference sequence). The CDR3 covers 14 residues. V was pared by 5 bases and J by 0 bases, with 10 bases between. The CDR3 loop reads CASSAGRLNTEAFF. In DNA, the CDR3 is TGTGCCAGTAGTGCGGGACGGTTGAACACTGAAGCTTTCTTT.

There are a few counts of this clone. This chain joins TRBV7-2 and TRBJ2-7; 8 bases line up with TRBD1. V shed 5 bases and J 3 bases; nucleotides not matched to a gene: 9. Germline CDR1 is SGHTA and CDR2 is FQGNSA. This CDR3 is 15 amino acids long. For the CDR3, the DNA is TGTGCCAGCAGCCCGACGGCAGGGGGCTTCTACGAGCAGTACTTC. Its protein product is CASSPTAGGFYEQYF.

The chain recombines TRBV5-1 with TRBJ2-3, with no clear D. The CDR3 runs to 15 residues. Germline V gene lookup returns CDR1 SGHRS and CDR2 YFSETQ. V was trimmed by 0 bases and J by 5 bases, leaving 13 bases between them. The CDR3 DNA reads TGCGCCAGCAGCTTGGTTGCCCCCCCGGGAGATACGCAGTATTTT. Amino acid sequence: CASSLVAPPGDTQYF.

The chain combines TRBV5-1 with TRBJ2-1, with 8 bases aligning to TRBD1. CDR3 size: 13 residues. CDR1 and CDR2 (germline): SGHRS, YFSETQ. V shed 3 bases and J 6 bases; nucleotides not matched to a gene: 2. DNA of the CDR3: TGCGCCAGCAGCTCGGACAGGGCCAATGAGCAGTTCTTC. It specifies CASSSDRANEQFF. The full variable domain, in which reference TRBV5-1 and TRBJ2-1 provide the parts outside the CDR3, is KAGVTQTPRYLIKTRGQQVTLSCSPISGHRSVSWYQQTPGQGLQFLFEYFSETQRNKGNFPGRFSGRQFSNSRSEMNVSTLELGDSALYLCASSSDRANEQFFGPGTRLTVL.

This clone was counted a few times. V is TRBV5-6 and J is TRBJ2-3; 10 nucleotides agree with TRBD2. The CDR3 is 15 amino acids. CDR1 is SGHDT and CDR2 is YYEEEE in the germline V gene. V shed 0 bases, J shed 4 bases, and the junction held 2 bases outside the gene matches. DNA for the CDR3: TGTGCCAGCAGCTTGGAGAGCGGGGGGGCAGATACGCAGTATTTT. Translated: CASSLESGGADTQYF.

The chain carries TRBV18 and TRBJ1-5; D is uncertain. Germline CDR1 is KGHSH and CDR2 is LQKENI. The CDR3 is 15 amino acids. Trimming left V 2 bases short and J 0 bases short, with 8 bases between. The CDR3 region is CASSPSTYSNQPQHF. The CDR3 DNA follows: TGTGCCAGCTCACCAAGTACGTATAGCAATCAGCCCCAGCATTTT.

This clone has only a few counts. This chain joins TRBV28 and TRBJ2-7; D uncertain. Trimming took 5 bases from V and 0 from J, leaving 5 bases between them. Germline V gives CDR1 MDHEN, CDR2 SYDVKM. The CDR3 loop spans 12 amino acids. The DNA for the CDR3 is TGTGCCAGCAGTACGGCCTCCTACGAGCAGTACTTC. As protein: CASSTASYEQYF. The variable domain in full, with the rest retrieved from reference TRBV28 and TRBJ2-7, is DVKVTQSSRYLVKRTGEKVFLECVQDMDHENMFWYRQDPGLGLRLIYFSYDVKMKEKGDIPEGYSVSREKKERFSLILESASTNQTSMYLCASSTASYEQYFGPGTRLTVT.

For the CDR3, the DNA is TGTGCCAAGCCTAGCGGGAGGAACACCGGGGAGCTGTTTTTT. As protein: CAKPSGRNTGELFF. This chain joins TRBV21-1 and TRBJ2-2; whether TRBD2, the table's D call, matches the DNA was not checked. TRBV21-1 is assigned pseudogene status. The CDR3 spans 14 residues.